One sample yielded the 29 T cell receptor beta chains listed below, sequenced in a study of T cells in women clearing cervical HPV infection. Here immunoSEQ multiplex PCR was the method, and the copy in TCRdb shows in-frame clones only, minus some. This repertoire includes 25,000 to 35,000 clones. The sample consisted of blood buffy coat. These receptor sequences come from a woman aged 18 to 69 with a cervical HPV16 infection that either progressed to CIN3+ or cleared (not recorded which).

Regarding this clone: The read comes to an end 3 residues before the CDR3 does, leaving the germline J gene to fill in the end. The chain links TRBV11-2 to TRBJ2-1, with TRBD1 matching 10 bases. Trimming removed 7 bases from V and 7 bases from J; junction bases left unmatched: 10. Germline V gene lookup returns CDR1 SGHAT and CDR2 FQNNGV. The CDR3 spans 15 residues. The CDR3 DNA, read in part, is TGTGCCAGCACGACACGACCGGGACAGGGGAATGAG. It specifies CASTTRPGQGNE. The entire CDR3 protein reads CASTTRPGQGNEQFF.

CDR3 DNA (partial): TGTGCCAGCAGCTTGGTTAGTTCTCTTACCCAAGAGACC. It encodes CASSLVSSLTQET. The entire CDR3 reads CASSLVSSLTQETQYF. The chain links TRBV5-4 to TRBJ2-5; D is unresolved. With the read ending 3 residues before the CDR3 end, the germline J gene is used to fill in that end. Germline V gives CDR1 SGHNT, CDR2 YYREEE (reference sequence). CDR3 size: 16 residues. V lost 0 bases, J lost 1 base, and 13 bases lay in between. Based on the CDR3 plus reference TRBV5-4 and TRBJ2-5, the full variable domain is ETGVTQSPTHLIKTRGQQVTLRCSSQSGHNTVSWYQQALGQGPQFIFQYYREEENGRGNFPPRFSGLQFPNYSSELNVNALELDDSALYLCASSLVSSLTQETQYFGPGTRLLVL.

With regard to this clone: Read coverage stops 3 residues before the CDR3 terminus; the germline J gene supplies the remainder. V and J are TRBV10-3 and TRBJ2-2; 11 bases align to TRBD2. The CDR3 is 15 amino acids. The V and J ends lost 4 bases and 5 bases, in that order; junction bases with no gene match: 3. CDR1 and CDR2 (germline): ENHRY, SYGVKD. This CDR3 is CAISVSGRGTGELFF. The sequenced CDR3 bases are TGTGCCATCAGTGTTAGCGGGAGGGGAACCGGGGAG.

Comment on this clone: The sequenced fragment ends 3 residues before the CDR3 boundary, so the rest is inferred from the germline J gene. The chain combines TRBV2 with TRBJ1-6, with 7 bases identical to TRBD1. Germline V CDR1 and CDR2: SNHLY, FYNNEI. The CDR3 sequence is 18 residues long. Trimming removed 3 bases from V and 1 base from J; junction bases left unmatched: 9. The CDR3 DNA, read in part, is TGTGCCAGCAGTGAGGACGGACAGGCTTTATCCTATAATTCACCC. This codes for CASSEDGQALSYNSP. Given in full, the CDR3 is CASSEDGQALSYNSPLHF.

As regards this clone: The CDR3 end falls 3 residues outside the read, so it is completed with the germline J gene. The chain links TRBV6-2 or TRBV6-3 to TRBJ2-2; 11 bases fit TRBD2. The junction had 12 bases not matched to a gene; V was cut back by 5 bases and J by 7 bases. CDR1 is MNHEY and CDR2 is SVGEGT in the germline V gene. The CDR3 totals 17 residues. The covered CDR3 bases are TGTGCCAGCAGTCCCCCCACATCTAGCGGGAGGAACGGGGAG. Translation: CASSPPTSSGRNGE. The entire CDR3 protein is CASSPPTSSGRNGELFF.

Turning to this clone: The CDR3 end is not reached by the read, which stops 3 residues before it; the germline J gene fills it in. The rearrangement links TRBV30 to TRBJ1-2, with D perhaps matching TRBD1 (5 bases). This CDR3 comprises 14 residues. Germline V gives CDR1 GTSNPN, CDR2 SVGIG (reference sequence). This chain's CDR3 is CAWRAYADTDTYTF. The part of the CDR3 DNA that was read is TGTGCCTGGAGAGCGTATGCGGACACAGATACC. The variable domain in full, with the rest retrieved from reference TRBV30 and TRBJ1-2, is SQTIHQWPATLVQPVGSPLSLECTVEGTSNPNLYWYRQAAGRGLQLLFYSVGIGQISSEVPQNLSASRPQDRQFILSSKKLLLSDSGFYLCAWRAYADTDTYTFGSGTRLTVV.

On this clone itself: Read data end 3 residues before the CDR3 end; the end is taken from the germline J gene. V and J are TRBV30 and TRBJ2-1; D is undetermined. CDR3 size: 12 residues. Trimming shortened V by 2 bases and J by 2 bases, and 4 bases separated the two germline ends. Germline V gene lookup returns CDR1 GTSNPN and CDR2 SVGIG (reference sequence). CDR3 sequence: CAWSKPYNEQFF. CDR3 bases read: TGTGCCTGGAGTAAGCCCTACAATGAG.

A remark on this clone: The observed sequence ends 3 residues before the CDR3 terminus, with the missing tail filled in from the germline J gene. The chain is built from TRBV7-2 and TRBJ1-2, with a tentative D call TRBD1 (6 bases). This CDR3 is 15 amino acids long. The germline CDR1 and CDR2 sequences are SGHTA and FQGNSA. The CDR3 loop is CASSLRDTNLYDYTF. The CDR3 bases that were read are TGTGCCAGCAGCCTCCGGGACACTAATCTTTACGAC.

The CDR3 region is CASSPSGQVAGNTIYF. The covered CDR3 bases are TGTGCCAGCTCACCGTCTGGACAGGTCGCTGGAAACACC. V usage is TRBV18 and J usage is TRBJ1-3, with TRBD1 matching 7 bases. Sequencing ends 3 residues short of the CDR3 end; the germline J gene provides the rest. J lost 2 bases, V lost 3 bases, and 7 bases had no gene match. The CDR3 is 16 amino acids. Germline V gene sequence: CDR1 KGHSH, CDR2 LQKENI.

In the case of this clone: With the read ending 3 residues before the CDR3 end, the germline J gene is used to fill in that end. The chain uses TRBV29-1 and TRBJ2-7; D unresolved. Germline CDR1 reads SQVTM; CDR2 reads ANQGSEA. The CDR3 is 13 residues long. Between the trimmed V and J ends, which lost 0 bases and 0 bases, there was a span of 6 bases. The CDR3 spells CSVEDTSSYEQYF. The DNA read from the CDR3 is TGCAGCGTTGAAGACACAAGCTCCTACGAG.

As to this clone: Read coverage stops 3 residues before the CDR3 terminus; the germline J gene supplies the remainder. V and J are TRBV5-4 and TRBJ2-7, with 8 bases that match TRBD2. Germline V gives CDR1 SGHNT, CDR2 YYREEE (reference sequence). The CDR3 totals 15 residues. J was trimmed by 5 bases and V by 1 base; bases with no gene match: 8. The CDR3 sequence: CASSLPGGEAHEQYF. The DNA read from the CDR3 is TGTGCCAGCAGCTTGCCGGGAGGGGAGGCCCACGAG.

To note about this clone: The read ends 3 residues before the CDR3 terminus; that terminus is restored from the germline J gene. The chain carries TRBV20-1 and TRBJ2-7; the D gene is possibly TRBD1 (6 bases). V lost 1 base, J lost 4 bases, and 8 bases lay in between. In germline, CDR1 is DFQATT, CDR2 SNEGSKA (reference sequence). This CDR3 is built from 12 residues. The chain's CDR3 is CSARGGQYEQYF. CDR3 DNA, as far as it was read: TGCAGTGCTAGAGGAGGACAGTACGAG.

Details on this clone: The missing CDR3 end, 3 residues past where the read stops, is filled in from the germline J gene. The rearrangement joins TRBV20-1 to TRBJ2-4, with D perhaps TRBD1 (5 bases). CDR3 size: 13 residues. The V gene's germline CDR1 is DFQATT and CDR2 SNEGSKA (reference sequence). Trimming pared 0 bases from V and 4 bases from J, leaving 7 bases between. The CDR3 region is CSAREWTKNIQYF. The part of the CDR3 DNA that was read is TGCAGTGCTAGAGAATGGACAAAAAACATT.

As concerns this clone: The read ends 3 residues early relative to the CDR3; the germline J gene fills the gap. The rearrangement links TRBV29-1 to TRBJ2-3; TRBD1 agrees at 8 bases. The germline CDR1 and CDR2 sequences are SQVTM and ANQGSEA. The CDR3 loop spans 12 amino acids. The sequenced CDR3 bases are TGCAGCGGTGGACAGGGAAAAGAGACG. It specifies CSGGQGKET. The CDR3 in full is CSGGQGKETQYF.

The part of the CDR3 DNA that was read is TGTGCCAGCGGGACGACAGGGTCTAACACTGAA. As protein: CASGTTGSNTE. The entire CDR3 is CASGTTGSNTEAFF. The chain uses TRBV7-9 and TRBJ1-1, with TRBD1 identical over 7 bases. The read terminates 3 residues ahead of where the CDR3 ends, so the germline J gene completes it. Trimming took 8 bases from V and 2 from J; bases not matched to a gene: 8. Germline values: CDR1 SEHNR, CDR2 FQNEAQ (reference sequence). The CDR3 consists of 14 residues. The full variable domain, its missing parts supplied by reference TRBV7-9 and TRBJ1-1, is DTGVSQNPRHKITKRGQNVTFRCDPISEHNRLYWYRQTLGQGPEFLTYFQNEAQLEKSRLLSDRFSAERPKGSFSTLEIQRTEQGDSAMYLCASGTTGSNTEAFFGQGTRLTVV.

Comment on this clone: The read halts 3 residues ahead of the CDR3 end, with the missing end drawn from the germline J gene. The rearrangement joins TRBV20-1 to TRBJ2-7; 8 bases match TRBD2. The J segment lost 1 base and the V segment lost 3 bases, leaving 2 bases of the junction unmatched. Germline assignment: CDR1 DFQATT and CDR2 SNEGSKA (reference sequence). The CDR3 has 13 residues. The CDR3 spells CSARIAGSYEQYF. CDR3 bases read: TGCAGTGCTAGGATAGCGGGATCCTACGAG.

On this clone: The read terminates 3 residues ahead of where the CDR3 ends, so the germline J gene completes it. The chain carries TRBV12-3 or TRBV12-4 and TRBJ1-1; no reliable D call. The CDR3 sequence is 13 residues long. Trimming left V 3 bases short and J 1 base short, with 6 bases between. The CDR3 loop reads CASSFGQNTEAFF. Partial CDR3 DNA: TGTGCCAGCAGTTTTGGGCAGAACACTGAA.

The sequenced CDR3 bases are TGTGCCAGCAGCTTAGTCAGGGGGCGACCAAACGTC. Protein: CASSLVRGRPNV. The CDR3 in full is CASSLVRGRPNVLTF. The chain uses TRBV7-9 and TRBJ2-6; 8 bases map to TRBD1. The read is 3 residues too short to cover the CDR3 end, so that end is filled in from the germline J gene. Germline loops: CDR1 SEHNR, CDR2 FQNEAQ (reference sequence). The V and J ends lost 1 base and 10 bases, in that order; junction bases with no gene match: 6. The CDR3 loop spans 15 amino acids. The entire variable domain, with the rest obtained from reference TRBV7-9 and TRBJ2-6, is as follows: DTGVSQNPRHKITKRGQNVTFRCDPISEHNRLYWYRQTLGQGPEFLTYFQNEAQLEKSRLLSDRFSAERPKGSFSTLEIQRTEQGDSAMYLCASSLVRGRPNVLTFGAGSRLTVL.

Points on this clone: The read halts 3 residues ahead of the CDR3 end, with the missing end drawn from the germline J gene. The chain couples TRBV2 to TRBJ2-3; 11 bases align to TRBD2. Germline V lookup: CDR1 SNHLY, CDR2 FYNNEI. The length of the CDR3 is 16 residues. CDR3 DNA, as far as it was read: TGTGCCAGCAGTGAAATAGCGGGGGGGGGAGAAGAGACG. It is translated as CASSEIAGGGEET. The complete CDR3 sequence is CASSEIAGGGEETQYF.

On this clone: The sequence runs out 3 residues before the end of the CDR3; the remainder is reconstructed from the germline J gene. This chain links TRBV20-1 with TRBJ1-1, with 7 positions matching TRBD1. The CDR3 contains 13 residues. Germline values: CDR1 DFQATT, CDR2 SNEGSKA (reference sequence). V dropped 1 base and J dropped 5; count of bases not matched to a gene: 4. The CDR3 bases that were read are TGCAGTGCTAGAGGCAGGGGGTGGACTGAA. It codes for CSARGRGWTE. The CDR3 in its entirety is CSARGRGWTEAFF.

As to this clone: The sequenced fragment ends 3 residues before the CDR3 boundary, so the rest is inferred from the germline J gene. This sequence joins TRBV18 and TRBJ2-3, with D maybe TRBD2 (7 bases). V lost 0 bases and J 4 bases, leaving 17 bases between the germline ends. CDR1 is KGHSH and CDR2 is LQKENI in the germline V gene. The CDR3 is made up of 17 amino acids. The sequenced CDR3 bases are TGTGCCAGCTCACCACCGGGTCTTCGGGGGGCCCCAGATACG. Translated: CASSPPGLRGAPDT. The entire CDR3 protein reads CASSPPGLRGAPDTQYF.

Concerning this clone: The sequenced fragment ends 3 residues before the CDR3 boundary, so the rest is inferred from the germline J gene. The chain carries TRBV2 and TRBJ2-7; tentatively, D is TRBD2 (5 bases). The CDR3 runs 16 residues. Germline-derived CDR1 and CDR2 are SNHLY and FYNNEI. The V gene lost 0 bases and the J gene lost 0 bases, with 12 bases spanning the gap. The CDR3 loop reads CASSEALPGSSYEQYF. The DNA read from the CDR3 is TGTGCCAGCAGTGAAGCGCTTCCGGGGAGCTCCTACGAG. Supplemented by reference TRBV2 and TRBJ2-7, the full variable domain reads EPEVTQTPSHQVTQMGQEVILRCVPISNHLYFYWYRQILGQKVEFLVSFYNNEISEKSEIFDDQFSVERPDGSNFTLKIRSTKLEDSAMYFCASSEALPGSSYEQYFGPGTRLTVT.

As concerns this clone: The read comes to an end 3 residues before the CDR3 does, leaving the germline J gene to fill in the end. The chain employs TRBV7-3 and TRBJ2-7; 11 bases agree with TRBD2. J was trimmed by 3 bases and V by 2 bases; bases with no gene match: 3. Germline V CDR1 and CDR2: SGHTA, FQGTGA. This CDR3 region has 15 residues. CDR3 protein: CASSLYSGRDYEQYF. The sequenced CDR3 bases are TGTGCCAGCAGCTTATATAGCGGGAGGGACTACGAG.

As to this clone: The read halts 3 residues ahead of the CDR3 end, with the missing end drawn from the germline J gene. V is TRBV12-3 or TRBV12-4 and J is TRBJ2-1; 10 bases map to TRBD2. This CDR3 region has 14 residues. Trimming took 4 bases from V and 9 from J; bases not matched to a gene: 6. CDR3 bases read: TGTGCCAGCAGTTCCCTTAGCGGGAGGTCTGAG. This gives the protein CASSSLSGRSE. In full, the CDR3 is CASSSLSGRSEQFF.

A word on this clone: Read coverage stops 3 residues before the CDR3 terminus; the germline J gene supplies the remainder. The gene calls are TRBV29-1 and TRBJ2-1; D is unresolved. V lost 7 bases to trimming and J lost 6 bases, with 19 bases between them. Germline assignment: CDR1 SQVTM and CDR2 ANQGSEA. The CDR3 covers 14 residues. Partial CDR3 DNA: TGCAGCGCCTCGAAAGGGTCTGACCGCAATGAG. It specifies CSASKGSDRNE. The CDR3 in its entirety is CSASKGSDRNEQFF.

As concerns this clone: The CDR3 goes on 3 residues after the read ends, and that part is filled in from the germline J gene. The genes are TRBV20-1 and TRBJ2-3; tentative D call: TRBD2 (5 bases). Trimming removed 3 bases at V and 2 bases at J, with 12 bases between. The CDR3 sequence is 14 residues long. The germline CDR1 and CDR2 sequences are DFQATT and SNEGSKA (reference sequence). The CDR3 protein is CSASPRGNTDTQYF. The DNA read from the CDR3 is TGCAGTGCTAGCCCCCGGGGAAACACAGATACG.

On this clone itself: The observed sequence ends 3 residues before the CDR3 terminus, with the missing tail filled in from the germline J gene. The V gene is TRBV30, the J gene TRBJ2-3, with 7 bases aligning to TRBD2. The CDR3 runs to 13 residues. In germline, CDR1 is GTSNPN, CDR2 SVGIG (reference sequence). The CDR3 is CAWSVRGRETQYF. The part of the CDR3 DNA that was read is TGTGCCTGGAGTGTGCGGGGGAGAGAGACG.

In regard to this clone: Read sequence stops 3 residues before the CDR3 end, and the germline J gene provides the missing end. The chain employs TRBV5-6 and TRBJ1-2, with D tentatively TRBD1 (5 bases). V was pared by 0 bases and J by 6 bases, with 15 bases between. Germline V gene data show CDR1 as SGHDT and CDR2 as YYEEEE. The CDR3 runs to 15 residues. The CDR3 loop is CASSLAGLGADGYTF. Incomplete CDR3 DNA: TGTGCCAGCAGCTTGGCGGGATTAGGGGCCGATGGC. The full variable domain, with the rest looked up from reference TRBV5-6 and TRBJ1-2, is DAGVTQSPTHLIKTRGQQVTLRCSPKSGHDTVSWYQQALGQGPQFIFQYYEEEERQRGNFPDRFSGHQFPNYSSELNVNALLLGDSALYLCASSLAGLGADGYTFGSGTRLTVV.

About this clone itself: With the read ending 3 residues before the CDR3 end, the germline J gene is used to fill in that end. V and J are TRBV30 and TRBJ2-5; D ambiguous. CDR3 length equals 12 residues. Germline V gene sequence: CDR1 GTSNPN, CDR2 SVGIG (reference sequence). V was shortened by 2 bases and J by 4 bases, with 8 bases between the two germline ends. CDR3 bases read: TGTGCCTGGAGTTTGACTTCAGAGACC. The encoded protein is CAWSLTSET. The CDR3 reads in full as CAWSLTSETQYF.